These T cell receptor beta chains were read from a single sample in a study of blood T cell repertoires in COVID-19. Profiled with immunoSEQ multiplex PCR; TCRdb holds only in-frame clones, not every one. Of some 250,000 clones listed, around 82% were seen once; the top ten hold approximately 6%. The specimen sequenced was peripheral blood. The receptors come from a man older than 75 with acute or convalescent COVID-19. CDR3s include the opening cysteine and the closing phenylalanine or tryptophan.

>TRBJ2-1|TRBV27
CASSFLGLADEQFF
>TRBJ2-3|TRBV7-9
CASTLWGTAGGFSTDTQYF
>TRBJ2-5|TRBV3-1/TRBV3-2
CASSQWSAGVETQYF
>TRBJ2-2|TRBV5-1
CASSPSGNPNTGELFF
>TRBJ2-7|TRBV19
CASSIKGTLTTYEQYF
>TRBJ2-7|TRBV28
CASSLADEQYF
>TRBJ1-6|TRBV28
CASSFGQGLSNSPLHF
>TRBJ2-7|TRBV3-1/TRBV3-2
CASSLLARGYEQYF
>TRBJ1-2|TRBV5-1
CASSSTGDYGYTF
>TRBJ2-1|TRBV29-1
CSVVLAIEQFF